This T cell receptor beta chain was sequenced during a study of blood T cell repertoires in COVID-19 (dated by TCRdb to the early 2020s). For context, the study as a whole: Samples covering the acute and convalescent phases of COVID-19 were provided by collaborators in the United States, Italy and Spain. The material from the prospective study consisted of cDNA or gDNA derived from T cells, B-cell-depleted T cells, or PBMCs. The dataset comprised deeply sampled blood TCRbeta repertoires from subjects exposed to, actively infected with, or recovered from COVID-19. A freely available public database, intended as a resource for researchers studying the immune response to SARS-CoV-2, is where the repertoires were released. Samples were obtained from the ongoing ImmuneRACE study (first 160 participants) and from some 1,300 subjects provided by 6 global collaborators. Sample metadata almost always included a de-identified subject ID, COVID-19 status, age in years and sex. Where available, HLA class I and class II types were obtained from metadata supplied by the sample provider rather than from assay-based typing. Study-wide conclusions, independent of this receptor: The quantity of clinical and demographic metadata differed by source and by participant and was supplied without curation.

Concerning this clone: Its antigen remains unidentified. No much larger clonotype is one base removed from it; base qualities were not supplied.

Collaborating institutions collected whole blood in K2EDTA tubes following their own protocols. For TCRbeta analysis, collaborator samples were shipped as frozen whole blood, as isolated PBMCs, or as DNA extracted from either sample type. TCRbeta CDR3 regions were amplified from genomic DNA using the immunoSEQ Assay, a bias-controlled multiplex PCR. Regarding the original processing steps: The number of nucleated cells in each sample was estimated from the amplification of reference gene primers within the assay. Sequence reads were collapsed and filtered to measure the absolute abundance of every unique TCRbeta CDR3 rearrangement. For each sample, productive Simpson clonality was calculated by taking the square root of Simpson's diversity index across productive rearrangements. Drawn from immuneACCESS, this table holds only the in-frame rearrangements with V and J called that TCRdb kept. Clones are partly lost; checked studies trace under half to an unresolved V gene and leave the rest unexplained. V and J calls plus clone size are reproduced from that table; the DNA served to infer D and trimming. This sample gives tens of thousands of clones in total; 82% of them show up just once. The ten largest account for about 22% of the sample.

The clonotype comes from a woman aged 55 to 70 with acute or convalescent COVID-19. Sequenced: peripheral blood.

The DNA sequence reads TGTGCCAGCAGCCCGGCAGGGGGCAATCAGCCCCAGCATTTT. Its protein reads: CASSPAGGNQPQHF. The rearrangement joined TRBV3-1 (or the pseudogene TRBV3-2) to TRBJ1-5; matching of 6 bases hints at TRBD1 as the D gene. V is shortened by 4 bases, J by 2 bases, and the region joining them spans 9 bases. Based on the germline V gene (reference sequence), the CDR1 and CDR2 sequences are LGHDT and YNNKEL. Taken from cysteine to phenylalanine, the CDR3 has 14 residues. Just CDR3 DNA is preserved here, 42 bases in frame from base 1.